A selection of T cell receptor beta chains follows, all from one sample in a study of blood T cell repertoires in COVID-19. This table comes from immunoSEQ multiplex PCR, and its TCRdb copy is limited to in-frame clones, with some not included. This table has about 440,000 clones, around 90% appearing once. What was sequenced was PBMCs or T cells enriched from blood (not recorded which). All receptors derive from a young man who had recovered from COVID-19. Both conserved end residues are part of each CDR3. Each record gives: clone size, J gene, V gene, D gene, CDR3 DNA, CDR3 protein. The D gene is left open where the match is weak. Clone size is not always given. Where it is, it says once, few, many or a class for expanded clones.

clone size: NA
J gene: TRBJ2-1
V gene: TRBV10-3
D gene: TRBD1
CDR3 DNA: TGTGCCATCAGGCGACAGGGTAACGATGAGCAGTTCTTC
CDR3 protein: CAIRRQGNDEQFF

clone size: once
J gene: TRBJ1-3
V gene: TRBV7-2
D gene: NA
CDR3 DNA: TGTGCCAGCAGCTTAGGGCTGGGGGCGCGTGGAAACACCATATATTTT
CDR3 protein: CASSLGLGARGNTIYF

clone size: NA
J gene: TRBJ1-1
V gene: TRBV14
D gene: NA
CDR3 DNA: TGTGCCAGCAGCCAAGTACCAGGGCGCGCTTTCTTT
CDR3 protein: CASSQVPGRAFF

clone size: NA
J gene: TRBJ2-1
V gene: TRBV18
D gene: NA
CDR3 DNA: TGTGCCAGCTCACCACCGAGCCGGGATATGCAGTTCTTC
CDR3 protein: CASSPPSRDMQFF

clone size: once
J gene: TRBJ2-1
V gene: TRBV10-3
D gene: TRBD2
CDR3 DNA: TGTGCCATCAGTTCTAGCGGGGGGGCAAATGAGCAGTTCTTC
CDR3 protein: CAISSSGGANEQFF

clone size: NA
J gene: TRBJ1-5
V gene: TRBV28
D gene: NA
CDR3 DNA: TGTGCCAGCCTAACGAATAGCAATCAGCCCCAGCATTTT
CDR3 protein: CASLTNSNQPQHF

clone size: once
J gene: TRBJ2-1
V gene: TRBV10-1
D gene: NA
CDR3 DNA: TGCGCCAGCAGTGGGACTCGGGAGTCCCCCTACAATGAGCAGTTCTTC
CDR3 protein: CASSGTRESPYNEQFF

clone size: NA
J gene: TRBJ1-3
V gene: TRBV3-1/TRBV3-2
D gene: NA
CDR3 DNA: TGTGCCAGCAGCCAAGACTATCGTGCTGGAAACACCATATATTTT
CDR3 protein: CASSQDYRAGNTIYF

clone size: NA
J gene: TRBJ1-2
V gene: TRBV19
D gene: NA
CDR3 DNA: TGTGCCAGTAGTATGTCGGTTAACTATGGCTACACCTTC
CDR3 protein: CASSMSVNYGYTF

clone size: NA
J gene: TRBJ1-2
V gene: TRBV28
D gene: NA
CDR3 DNA: TGTGCCAGCAAACTAGGATTGCTTAACTATGGCTACACCTTC
CDR3 protein: CASKLGLLNYGYTF

clone size: NA
J gene: TRBJ2-1
V gene: TRBV5-1
D gene: NA
CDR3 DNA: TGCGCCAGCAGCTTGGTACTAGCAGACTACAATGAGCAGTTCTTC
CDR3 protein: CASSLVLADYNEQFF

clone size: NA
J gene: TRBJ1-6
V gene: TRBV20-1
D gene: NA
CDR3 DNA: TGCACCGTTTCACCCCTCCACTTT
CDR3 protein: CTVSPLHF

clone size: NA
J gene: TRBJ1-1
V gene: TRBV5-1
D gene: NA
CDR3 DNA: TGCGCCAGCAGCATAGGACAGAAGAACACTGAAGCTTTCTTT
CDR3 protein: CASSIGQKNTEAFF

clone size: NA
J gene: TRBJ1-5
V gene: TRBV14
D gene: NA
CDR3 DNA: TGTGCCAGCAGCTCCGGACAGAATCAGCCCCAGCATTTT
CDR3 protein: CASSSGQNQPQHF

clone size: NA
J gene: TRBJ1-2
V gene: TRBV19
D gene: TRBD1
CDR3 DNA: TGTGCCAGTAGTGTAACCGGGACAGTACCTAACTATGGCTACACCTTC
CDR3 protein: CASSVTGTVPNYGYTF

clone size: NA
J gene: TRBJ2-2
V gene: TRBV24-1
D gene: NA
CDR3 DNA: TGTGCCACCAGTGATTCCTTTACCGGGAGAAAGAACACCGGGGAGCTGTTTTTT
CDR3 protein: CATSDSFTGRKNTGELFF

clone size: NA
J gene: TRBJ2-1
V gene: TRBV5-6
D gene: TRBD2
CDR3 DNA: TGTGCCAGCAGCCAACGGGGGGGCCGTCTGGAGCAGTTCTTC
CDR3 protein: CASSQRGGRLEQFF

clone size: NA
J gene: TRBJ1-2
V gene: TRBV5-1
D gene: TRBD1
CDR3 DNA: TGCGCCAGCAGCTTGGGACAGGGGGCCTATGGCTACACCTTC
CDR3 protein: CASSLGQGAYGYTF

clone size: NA
J gene: TRBJ2-2
V gene: TRBV6-5
D gene: TRBD2
CDR3 DNA: TGTGCCAGCAGTCGAGAGATAGCGGGAGGCGGGGAGCTGTTTTTT
CDR3 protein: CASSREIAGGGELFF

clone size: NA
J gene: TRBJ1-1
V gene: TRBV30
D gene: TRBD1
CDR3 DNA: TGTGCCTGGAGTCTCTTAGGGGGCGCGGGAACTGAAGCTTTCTTT
CDR3 protein: CAWSLLGGAGTEAFF

clone size: NA
J gene: TRBJ1-5
V gene: TRBV6-5
D gene: TRBD1
CDR3 DNA: TGTGCCAGCAGTTATGCCGGGACAGGGATTAATCAGCCCCAGCATTTT
CDR3 protein: CASSYAGTGINQPQHF

clone size: NA
J gene: TRBJ1-5
V gene: TRBV7-2
D gene: NA
CDR3 DNA: TGTGCCAGCAGCAAAAGGGCCCTAACAGGGTTGGGGCCCCAGCATTTT
CDR3 protein: CASSKRALTGLGPQHF

clone size: NA
J gene: TRBJ1-1
V gene: TRBV9
D gene: NA
CDR3 DNA: TGTGCCAGCAGCCCCTCTAGCGTGAACACTGAAGCTTTCTTT
CDR3 protein: CASSPSSVNTEAFF

clone size: NA
J gene: TRBJ1-2
V gene: TRBV6-5
D gene: NA
CDR3 DNA: TGTGCCAGCAGTAAGTCAATGACACAAATCTATGGCTACACCTTC
CDR3 protein: CASSKSMTQIYGYTF

clone size: NA
J gene: TRBJ2-7
V gene: TRBV4-1
D gene: NA
CDR3 DNA: TGCGCCAGCAGCCCTCCAGGGGTCTACGAGCAGTACTTC
CDR3 protein: CASSPPGVYEQYF

clone size: NA
J gene: TRBJ1-1
V gene: TRBV7-9
D gene: NA
CDR3 DNA: TGTGCCAGCAGCTTGAGTGGGGGAGGGTACACTGAAGCTTTCTTT
CDR3 protein: CASSLSGGGYTEAFF

clone size: once
J gene: TRBJ2-3
V gene: TRBV5-1
D gene: TRBD2
CDR3 DNA: TGCGCCAGCAGCTGGAACGGGGGGGCGGATACGCAGTATTTT
CDR3 protein: CASSWNGGADTQYF

clone size: NA
J gene: TRBJ2-1
V gene: TRBV5-1
D gene: NA
CDR3 DNA: TGCGCCAGCAGCTCCCCTTCCCCGGAGCACTATGAGCAGTTCTTC
CDR3 protein: CASSSPSPEHYEQFF

clone size: NA
J gene: TRBJ2-1
V gene: TRBV11-3
D gene: TRBD2
CDR3 DNA: TGTGCCAGCAGCCACCGACTAGCGGAGAGCGAGCAGTTCTTC
CDR3 protein: CASSHRLAESEQFF

clone size: NA
J gene: TRBJ1-3
V gene: TRBV9
D gene: NA
CDR3 DNA: TGTGCCAGCAGCCGAATGCAGGGCCCTGGAAACACCATATATTTT
CDR3 protein: CASSRMQGPGNTIYF

clone size: NA
J gene: TRBJ1-2
V gene: TRBV19
D gene: NA
CDR3 DNA: TGTGCCAGTACCCTAGGGGAGGGGAAGGCCTATGGCTACACCTTC
CDR3 protein: CASTLGEGKAYGYTF

clone size: NA
J gene: TRBJ1-1
V gene: TRBV3-1/TRBV3-2
D gene: NA
CDR3 DNA: TGTGCCAGCGGCGAGATGGGGCCGCAAGCTTTCTTT
CDR3 protein: CASGEMGPQAFF

clone size: once
J gene: TRBJ1-2
V gene: TRBV7-9
D gene: NA
CDR3 DNA: TGTGCCAGCAGCTCCGAACAGGGTTACTATGGCTACACCTTC
CDR3 protein: CASSSEQGYYGYTF

clone size: NA
J gene: TRBJ1-1
V gene: TRBV30
D gene: NA
CDR3 DNA: TGTGCCTGGAGGTGGGAGGACACTGAAGCTTTCTTT
CDR3 protein: CAWRWEDTEAFF

clone size: NA
J gene: TRBJ1-5
V gene: TRBV28
D gene: NA
CDR3 DNA: TGTGCCAGCATGTCGGAGCTTAGCCAGCATTTT
CDR3 protein: CASMSELSQHF

clone size: NA
J gene: TRBJ2-7
V gene: TRBV7-2
D gene: NA
CDR3 DNA: TGTGCCAGCAGCTTAGTTGGGCAGACGTACGAGCAGTACTTC
CDR3 protein: CASSLVGQTYEQYF

clone size: NA
J gene: TRBJ2-7
V gene: TRBV19
D gene: NA
CDR3 DNA: TGTGCCAGTAGTATAGTTCACGGGTCCTACGAGCAGTACTTC
CDR3 protein: CASSIVHGSYEQYF

clone size: NA
J gene: TRBJ1-4
V gene: TRBV10-3
D gene: NA
CDR3 DNA: TGTGCCATCAGTGAGTCCGGAGGGGGGGTTGAAAAACTGTTTTTT
CDR3 protein: CAISESGGGVEKLFF

clone size: NA
J gene: TRBJ2-2
V gene: TRBV19
D gene: TRBD1
CDR3 DNA: TGTGCCAGTAGCCCCGGGACAGGGTACACCGGGGAGCTGTTTTTT
CDR3 protein: CASSPGTGYTGELFF

clone size: once
J gene: TRBJ1-2
V gene: TRBV6-5
D gene: TRBD1
CDR3 DNA: TGTGCCAGCAGTTACTCTCAACCGGGACAGGGGTATGGCTACACCTTC
CDR3 protein: CASSYSQPGQGYGYTF

clone size: NA
J gene: TRBJ2-3
V gene: TRBV4-2
D gene: TRBD2
CDR3 DNA: TGTGCCAGCAGCCAAGATTCGCCTAGCGGGAGGAAAGAGGCGCAGTATTTT
CDR3 protein: CASSQDSPSGRKEAQYF

clone size: NA
J gene: TRBJ1-1
V gene: TRBV15
D gene: TRBD1
CDR3 DNA: TGTGCCACCAGCACCTTAGACAGGGCCCTACTACCTGAAGCTTTCTTT
CDR3 protein: CATSTLDRALLPEAFF